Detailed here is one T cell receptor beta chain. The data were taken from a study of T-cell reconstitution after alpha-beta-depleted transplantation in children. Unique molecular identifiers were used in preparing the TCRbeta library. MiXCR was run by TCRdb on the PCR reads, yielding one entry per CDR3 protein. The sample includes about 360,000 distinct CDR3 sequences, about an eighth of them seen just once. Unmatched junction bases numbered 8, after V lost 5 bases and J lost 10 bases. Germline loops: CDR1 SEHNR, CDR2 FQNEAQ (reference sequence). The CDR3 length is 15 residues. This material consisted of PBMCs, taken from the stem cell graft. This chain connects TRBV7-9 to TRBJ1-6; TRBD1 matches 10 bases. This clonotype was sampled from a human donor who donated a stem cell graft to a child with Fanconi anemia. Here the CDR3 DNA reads TGTGCCAGCAGCCCCCGGACAGGGGGAAGCTCACCCCTCCACTTT. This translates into CASSPRTGGSSPLHF.